This TCR beta chain was obtained from a study of cytomegalovirus exposure and HLA in healthy donors. A word on this clone: The antigen remains unidentified.

This CDR3 contains 13 residues. The V end was cut by 5 bases, the J end by 3 bases, with 10 bases between. CDR1 and CDR2 (germline): MGHRA, YSYEKL. Study outcomes and limitations: Analysis was carried out at a later point, and it linked a missense DCLRE1C variant to TCR beta V- and J-gene trimming. Several of the most significant clusters appeared linked to common viral pathogens, based on a later analysis. Presence/absence results assume similar sequencing depth per donor, which may not hold.

The PCR contained 60 Vbeta and 13 Jbeta primers. The protocol was immunoSEQ multiplex PCR, while the TCRdb copy is restricted to in-frame clones and leaves out a portion. The table lists 150,000 to 200,000 clones, around 79% of them singletons, with about 0.93% in the top ten. The J gene is TRBJ1-1, the V gene TRBV4-1, with a weak D call TRBD1 (6 bases). The source of this sequence is a woman between 45 and 60 years old in good health and CMV-seropositive. Source material: PBMCs. The CDR3 nucleotides read TGCGCCAGCAGCACAGGGTCGGACACTGAAGCTTTCTTT. It yields the protein CASSTGSDTEAFF.